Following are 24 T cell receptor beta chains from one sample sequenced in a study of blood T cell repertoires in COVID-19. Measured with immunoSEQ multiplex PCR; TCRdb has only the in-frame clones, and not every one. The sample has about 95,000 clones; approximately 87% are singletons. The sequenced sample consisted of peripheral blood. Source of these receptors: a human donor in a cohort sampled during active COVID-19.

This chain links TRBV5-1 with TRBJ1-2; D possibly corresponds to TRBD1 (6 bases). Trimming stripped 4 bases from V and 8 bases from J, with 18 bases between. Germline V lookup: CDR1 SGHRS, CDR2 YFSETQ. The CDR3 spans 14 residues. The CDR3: CASSLRQADAGYTF. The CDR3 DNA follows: TGCGCCAGCAGCCTACGACAGGCGGACGCGGGCTACACCTTC.

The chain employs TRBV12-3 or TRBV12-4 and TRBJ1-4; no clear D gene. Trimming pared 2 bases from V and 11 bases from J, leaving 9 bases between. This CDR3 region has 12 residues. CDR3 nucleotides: TGTGCCAGCAGTTTAACGGGCGGGAAACTGTTTTTT. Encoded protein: CASSLTGGKLFF.

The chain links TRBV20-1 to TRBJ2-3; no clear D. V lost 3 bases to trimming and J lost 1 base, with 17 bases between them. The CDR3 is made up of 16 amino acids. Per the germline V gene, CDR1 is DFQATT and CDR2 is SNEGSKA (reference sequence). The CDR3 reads CSASAPAVPGTDTQYF. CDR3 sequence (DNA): TGCAGTGCTAGTGCCCCGGCGGTTCCGGGCACAGATACGCAGTATTTT.

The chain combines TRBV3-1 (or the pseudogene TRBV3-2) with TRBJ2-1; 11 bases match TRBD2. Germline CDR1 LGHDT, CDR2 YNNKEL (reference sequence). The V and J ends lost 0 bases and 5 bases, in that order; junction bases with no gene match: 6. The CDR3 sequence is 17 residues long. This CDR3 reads CASSQDPASGGNNEQFF. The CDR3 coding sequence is TGTGCCAGCAGCCAAGACCCTGCTAGCGGGGGGAACAATGAGCAGTTCTTC.

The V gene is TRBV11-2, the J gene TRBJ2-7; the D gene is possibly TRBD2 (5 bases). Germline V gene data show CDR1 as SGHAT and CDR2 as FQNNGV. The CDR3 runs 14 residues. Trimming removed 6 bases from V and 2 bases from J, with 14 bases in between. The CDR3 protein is CASSSGFTTYEQYF. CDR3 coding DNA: TGTGCCAGCAGTTCGGGATTTACAACCTACGAGCAGTACTTC. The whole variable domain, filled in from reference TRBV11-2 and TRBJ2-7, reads EAGVAQSPRYKIIEKRQSVAFWCNPISGHATLYWYQQILGQGPKLLIQFQNNGVVDDSQLPKDRFSAERLKGVDSTLKIQPAKLEDSAVYLCASSSGFTTYEQYFGPGTRLTVT.

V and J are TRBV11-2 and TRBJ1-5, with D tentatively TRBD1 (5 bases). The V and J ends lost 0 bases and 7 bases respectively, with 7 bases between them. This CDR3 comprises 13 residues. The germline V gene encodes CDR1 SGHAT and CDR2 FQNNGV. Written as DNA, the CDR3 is TGTGCCAGCAGCTTAGATAGGGGCCAGCCCCAGCATTTT. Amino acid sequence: CASSLDRGQPQHF.

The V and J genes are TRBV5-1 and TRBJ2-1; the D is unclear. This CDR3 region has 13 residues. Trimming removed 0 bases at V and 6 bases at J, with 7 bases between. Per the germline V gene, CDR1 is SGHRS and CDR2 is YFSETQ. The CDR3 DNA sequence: TGCGCCAGCAGCTTGGCCGGTATCAATGAGCAGTTCTTC. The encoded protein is CASSLAGINEQFF.

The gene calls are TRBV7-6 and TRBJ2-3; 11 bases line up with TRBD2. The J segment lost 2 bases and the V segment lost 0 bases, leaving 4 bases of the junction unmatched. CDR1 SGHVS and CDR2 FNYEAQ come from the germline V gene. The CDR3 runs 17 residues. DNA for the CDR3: TGTGCCAGCAGCTTAGCGTCTAGCGGGGGGTCCACAGATACGCAGTATTTT. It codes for CASSLASSGGSTDTQYF.

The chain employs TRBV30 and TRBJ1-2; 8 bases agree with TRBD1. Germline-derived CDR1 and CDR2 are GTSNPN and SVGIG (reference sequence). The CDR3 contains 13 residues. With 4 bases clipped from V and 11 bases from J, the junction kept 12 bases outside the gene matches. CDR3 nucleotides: TGTGCCTGGATTTTGGAACGGACAGGGACATACACCTTC. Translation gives CAWILERTGTYTF.

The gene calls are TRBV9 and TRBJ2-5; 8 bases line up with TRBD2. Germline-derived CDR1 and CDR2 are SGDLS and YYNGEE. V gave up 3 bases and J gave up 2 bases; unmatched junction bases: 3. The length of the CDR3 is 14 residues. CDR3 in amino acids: CASSDSGAQETQYF. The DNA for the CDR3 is TGTGCCAGCAGCGATAGCGGGGCACAAGAGACCCAGTACTTC.

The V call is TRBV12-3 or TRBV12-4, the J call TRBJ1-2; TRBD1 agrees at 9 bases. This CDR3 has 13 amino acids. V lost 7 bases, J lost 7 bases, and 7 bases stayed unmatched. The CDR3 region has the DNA TGTGCCAGCACCTGGGACAGGGCGTTTGGCTACACCTTC. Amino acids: CASTWDRAFGYTF.

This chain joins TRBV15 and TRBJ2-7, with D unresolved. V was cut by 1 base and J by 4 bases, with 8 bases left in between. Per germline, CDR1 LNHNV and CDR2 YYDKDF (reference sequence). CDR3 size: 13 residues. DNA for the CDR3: TGTGCCACCAGCAGAGGGGCCCAGTACGAGCAGTACTTC. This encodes CATSRGAQYEQYF.

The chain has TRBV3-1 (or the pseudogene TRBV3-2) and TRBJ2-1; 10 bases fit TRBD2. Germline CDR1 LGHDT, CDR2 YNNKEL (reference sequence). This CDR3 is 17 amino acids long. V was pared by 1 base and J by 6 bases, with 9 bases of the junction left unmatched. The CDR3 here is CASSQGVRLAGANEQFF. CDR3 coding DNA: TGTGCCAGCAGCCAAGGGGTCAGGCTAGCGGGGGCCAATGAGCAGTTCTTC.

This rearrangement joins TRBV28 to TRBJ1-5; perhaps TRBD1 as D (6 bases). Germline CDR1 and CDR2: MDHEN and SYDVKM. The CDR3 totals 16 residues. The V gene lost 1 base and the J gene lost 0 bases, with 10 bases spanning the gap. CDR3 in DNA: TGTGCCAGCAGTTTATTCAGGGGTGGTAGCAATCAGCCCCAGCATTTT. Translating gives CASSLFRGGSNQPQHF.

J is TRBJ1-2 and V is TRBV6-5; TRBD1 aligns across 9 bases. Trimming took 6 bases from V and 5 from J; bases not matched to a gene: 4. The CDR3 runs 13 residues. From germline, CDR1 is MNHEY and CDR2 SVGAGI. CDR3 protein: CASRGQGGYGYTF. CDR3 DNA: TGTGCCAGCAGGGGACAGGGTGGGTATGGCTACACCTTC.

The CDR3 reads CASSYQGRSPLHF. DNA for the CDR3: TGTGCCAGCAGTTACCAGGGTCGTTCACCCCTCCACTTT. This chain joins TRBV27 and TRBJ1-6; maybe TRBD1 (5 bases). This CDR3 is built from 13 residues. Germline loops: CDR1 MNHEY, CDR2 SMNVEV (reference sequence). V shed 4 bases and J shed 9 bases, with 10 bases lying between them.

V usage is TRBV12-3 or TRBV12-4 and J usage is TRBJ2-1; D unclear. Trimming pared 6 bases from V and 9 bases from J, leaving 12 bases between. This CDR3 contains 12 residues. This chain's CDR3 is CASRETVREQFF. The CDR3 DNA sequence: TGTGCCAGCAGAGAGACTGTACGTGAGCAGTTCTTC.

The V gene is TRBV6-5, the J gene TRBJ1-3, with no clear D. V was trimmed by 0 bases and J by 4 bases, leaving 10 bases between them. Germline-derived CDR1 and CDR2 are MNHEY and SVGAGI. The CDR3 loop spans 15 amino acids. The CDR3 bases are TGTGCCAGCAGTTACTCGCGCTTGTCGGGAAACACCATATATTTT. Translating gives CASSYSRLSGNTIYF.

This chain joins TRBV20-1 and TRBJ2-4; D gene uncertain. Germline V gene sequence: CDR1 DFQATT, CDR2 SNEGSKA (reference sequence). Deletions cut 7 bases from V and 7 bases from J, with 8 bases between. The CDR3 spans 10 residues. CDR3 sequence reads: CSVSRNIQYF. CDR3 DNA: TGCAGTGTCTCCCGGAACATTCAGTACTTC.

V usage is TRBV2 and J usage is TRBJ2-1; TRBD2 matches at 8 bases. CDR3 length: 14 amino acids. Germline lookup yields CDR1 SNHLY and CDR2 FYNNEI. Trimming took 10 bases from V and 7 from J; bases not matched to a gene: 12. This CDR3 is CATSGGVVGNEQFF. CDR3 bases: TGTGCCACCTCGGGGGGGGTTGTAGGGAATGAGCAGTTCTTC. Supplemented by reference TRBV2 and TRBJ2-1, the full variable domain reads EPEVTQTPSHQVTQMGQEVILRCVPISNHLYFYWYRQILGQKVEFLVSFYNNEISEKSEIFDDQFSVERPDGSNFTLKIRSTKLEDSAMYFCATSGGVVGNEQFFGPGTRLTVL.

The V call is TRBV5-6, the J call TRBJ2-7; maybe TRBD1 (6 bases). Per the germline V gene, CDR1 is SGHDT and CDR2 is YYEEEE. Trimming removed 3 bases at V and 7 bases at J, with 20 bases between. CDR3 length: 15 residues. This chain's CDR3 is CASSWKTGWVGEQYF. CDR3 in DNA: TGTGCCAGCAGCTGGAAGACAGGATGGGTTGGTGAGCAGTACTTC.

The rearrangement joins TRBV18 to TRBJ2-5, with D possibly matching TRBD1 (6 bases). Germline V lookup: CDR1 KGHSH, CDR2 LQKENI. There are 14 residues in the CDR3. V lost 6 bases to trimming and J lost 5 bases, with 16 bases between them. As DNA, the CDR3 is TGTGCCAGCTCCCCAACTGGGGGCAGGGAGACCCAGTACTTC. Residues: CASSPTGGRETQYF.

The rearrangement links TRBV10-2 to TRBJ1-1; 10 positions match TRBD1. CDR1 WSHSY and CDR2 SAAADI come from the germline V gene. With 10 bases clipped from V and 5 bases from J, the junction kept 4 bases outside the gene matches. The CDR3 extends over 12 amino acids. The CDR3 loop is CATWTGGTEAFF. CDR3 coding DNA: TGCGCCACCTGGACAGGGGGAACTGAAGCTTTCTTT.

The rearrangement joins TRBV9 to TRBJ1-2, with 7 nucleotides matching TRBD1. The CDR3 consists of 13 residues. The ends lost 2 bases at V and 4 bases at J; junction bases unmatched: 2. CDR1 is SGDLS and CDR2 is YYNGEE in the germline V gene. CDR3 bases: TGTGCCAGCAGCGTGACAGGGAGCTATGGCTACACCTTC. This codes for CASSVTGSYGYTF. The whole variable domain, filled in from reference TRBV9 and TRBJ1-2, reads DSGVTQTPKHLITATGQRVTLRCSPRSGDLSVYWYQQSLDQGLQFLIQYYNGEERAKGNILERFSAQQFPDLHSELNLSSLELGDSALYFCASSVTGSYGYTFGSGTRLTVV.